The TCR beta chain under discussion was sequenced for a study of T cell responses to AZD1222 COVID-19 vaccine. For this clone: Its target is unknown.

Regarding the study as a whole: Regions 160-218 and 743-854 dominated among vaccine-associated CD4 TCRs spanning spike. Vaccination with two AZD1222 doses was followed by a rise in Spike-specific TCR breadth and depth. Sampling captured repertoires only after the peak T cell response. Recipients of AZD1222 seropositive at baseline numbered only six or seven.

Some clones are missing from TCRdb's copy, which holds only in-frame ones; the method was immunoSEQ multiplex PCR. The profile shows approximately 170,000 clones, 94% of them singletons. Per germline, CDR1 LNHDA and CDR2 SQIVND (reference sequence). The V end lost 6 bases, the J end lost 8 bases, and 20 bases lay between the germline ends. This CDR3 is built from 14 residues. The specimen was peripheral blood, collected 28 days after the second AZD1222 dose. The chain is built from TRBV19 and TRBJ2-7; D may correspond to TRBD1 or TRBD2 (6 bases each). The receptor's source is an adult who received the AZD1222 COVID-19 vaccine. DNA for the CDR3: TGTGCCAGTAGGGGAAGGGGGGAGACAGGAAAGCAGTACTTC. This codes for CASRGRGETGKQYF.